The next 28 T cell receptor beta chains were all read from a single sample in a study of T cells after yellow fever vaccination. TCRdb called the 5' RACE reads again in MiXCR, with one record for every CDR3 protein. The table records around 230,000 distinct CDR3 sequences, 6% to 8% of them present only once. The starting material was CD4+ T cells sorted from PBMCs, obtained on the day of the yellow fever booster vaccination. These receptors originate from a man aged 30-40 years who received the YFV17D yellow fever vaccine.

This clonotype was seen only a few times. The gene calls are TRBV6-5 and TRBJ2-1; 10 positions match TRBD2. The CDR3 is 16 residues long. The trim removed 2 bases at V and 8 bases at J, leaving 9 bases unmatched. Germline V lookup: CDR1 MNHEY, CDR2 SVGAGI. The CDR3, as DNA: TGTGCCAGCAGTTACAGTGGACTAGCGGAGACTTATGAGCAGTTCTTC. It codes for CASSYSGLAETYEQFF.

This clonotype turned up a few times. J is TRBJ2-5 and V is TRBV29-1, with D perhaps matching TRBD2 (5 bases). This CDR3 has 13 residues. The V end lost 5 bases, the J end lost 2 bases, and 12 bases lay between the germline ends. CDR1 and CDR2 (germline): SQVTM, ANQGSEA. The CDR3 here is CSVLAQRQETQYF. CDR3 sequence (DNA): TGCAGCGTTCTAGCCCAAAGACAAGAGACCCAGTACTTC.

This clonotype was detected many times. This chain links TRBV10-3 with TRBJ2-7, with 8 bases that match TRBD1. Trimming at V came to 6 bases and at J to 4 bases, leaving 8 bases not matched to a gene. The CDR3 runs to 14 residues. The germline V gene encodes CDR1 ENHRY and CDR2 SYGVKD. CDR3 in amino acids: CAISGGQEAYEQYF. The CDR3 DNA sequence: TGTGCCATCAGCGGGGGACAGGAAGCTTACGAGCAGTACTTC.

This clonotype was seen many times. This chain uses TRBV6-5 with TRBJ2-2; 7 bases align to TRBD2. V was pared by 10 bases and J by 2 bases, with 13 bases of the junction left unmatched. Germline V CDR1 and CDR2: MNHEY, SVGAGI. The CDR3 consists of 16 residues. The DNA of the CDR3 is TGTGCCACGGCTCGCGAAGCGGGAAGAAACACCGGGGAGCTGTTTTTT. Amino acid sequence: CATAREAGRNTGELFF.

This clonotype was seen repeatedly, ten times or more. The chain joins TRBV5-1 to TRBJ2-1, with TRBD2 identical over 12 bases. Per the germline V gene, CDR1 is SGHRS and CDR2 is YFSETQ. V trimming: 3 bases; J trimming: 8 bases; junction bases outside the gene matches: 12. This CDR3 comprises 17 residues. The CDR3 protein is CASSSAASGRAVDEQFF. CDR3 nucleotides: TGCGCCAGCAGCTCCGCCGCTAGCGGGAGGGCGGTCGATGAGCAGTTCTTC.

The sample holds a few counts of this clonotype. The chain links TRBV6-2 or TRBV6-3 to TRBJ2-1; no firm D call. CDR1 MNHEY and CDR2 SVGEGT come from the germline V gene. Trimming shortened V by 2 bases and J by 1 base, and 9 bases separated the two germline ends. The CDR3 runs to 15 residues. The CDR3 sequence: CASSYDSASYNEQFF. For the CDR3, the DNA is TGTGCCAGCAGTTACGATTCAGCTTCCTACAATGAGCAGTTCTTC.

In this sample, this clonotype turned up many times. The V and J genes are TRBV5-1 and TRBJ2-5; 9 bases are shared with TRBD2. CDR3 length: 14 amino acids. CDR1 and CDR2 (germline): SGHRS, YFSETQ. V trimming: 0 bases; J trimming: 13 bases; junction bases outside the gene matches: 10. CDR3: CASSLEGSGSIWYF. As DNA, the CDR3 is TGCGCCAGCAGCTTGGAGGGTAGCGGGAGTATTTGGTACTTC. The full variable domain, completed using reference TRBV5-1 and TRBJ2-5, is KAGVTQTPRYLIKTRGQQVTLSCSPISGHRSVSWYQQTPGQGLQFLFEYFSETQRNKGNFPGRFSGRQFSNSRSEMNVSTLELGDSALYLCASSLEGSGSIWYFGPGTRLLVL.

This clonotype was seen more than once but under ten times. CDR3 in amino acids: CAWSPSDYNEQFF. Written as DNA, the CDR3 is TGTGCCTGGAGCCCGAGCGACTACAATGAGCAGTTCTTC. The chain has TRBV30 and TRBJ2-1; D gene ambiguous. V gave up 3 bases and J gave up 3 bases, with 9 bases separating them. The CDR3 is 13 amino acids. Germline V gene data show CDR1 as GTSNPN and CDR2 as SVGIG (reference sequence).

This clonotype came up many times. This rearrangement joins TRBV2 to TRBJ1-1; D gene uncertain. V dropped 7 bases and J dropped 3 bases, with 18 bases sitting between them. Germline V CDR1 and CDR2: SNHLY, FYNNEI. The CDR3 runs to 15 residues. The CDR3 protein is CASKSQDGVDTEAFF. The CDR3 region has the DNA TGTGCCAGCAAGTCCCAAGATGGGGTCGACACTGAAGCTTTCTTT.

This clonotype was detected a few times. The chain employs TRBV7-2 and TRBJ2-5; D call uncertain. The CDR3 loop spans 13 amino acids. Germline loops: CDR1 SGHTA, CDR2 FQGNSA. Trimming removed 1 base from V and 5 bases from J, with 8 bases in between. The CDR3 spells CASSLVPRETQYF. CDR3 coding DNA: TGTGCCAGCAGCTTAGTCCCGAGGGAGACCCAGTACTTC.

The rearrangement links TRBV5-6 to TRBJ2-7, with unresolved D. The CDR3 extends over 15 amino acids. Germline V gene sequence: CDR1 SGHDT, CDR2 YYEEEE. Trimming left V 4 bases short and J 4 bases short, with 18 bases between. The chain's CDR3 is CASSQRTVGWYEQYF. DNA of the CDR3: TGTGCCAGCAGCCAACGAACAGTGGGTTGGTACGAGCAGTACTTC.

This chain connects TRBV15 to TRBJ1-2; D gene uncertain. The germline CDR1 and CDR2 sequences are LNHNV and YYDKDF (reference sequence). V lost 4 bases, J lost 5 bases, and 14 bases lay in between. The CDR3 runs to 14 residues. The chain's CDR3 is CATSTKTSTYGYTF. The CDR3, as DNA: TGTGCCACCAGCACGAAGACCTCGACGTATGGCTACACCTTC.

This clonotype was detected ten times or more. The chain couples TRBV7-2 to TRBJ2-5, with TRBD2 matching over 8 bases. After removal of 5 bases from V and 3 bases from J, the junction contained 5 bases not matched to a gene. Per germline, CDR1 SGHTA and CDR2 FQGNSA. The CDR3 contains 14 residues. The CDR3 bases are TGTGCCAGCAGCAACCGAGCGGGAGAAGAGACCCAGTACTTC. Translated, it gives CASSNRAGEETQYF.

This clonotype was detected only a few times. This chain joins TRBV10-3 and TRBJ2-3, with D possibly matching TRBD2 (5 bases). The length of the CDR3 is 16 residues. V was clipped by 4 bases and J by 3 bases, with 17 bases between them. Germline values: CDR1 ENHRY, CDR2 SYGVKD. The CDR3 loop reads CAISAGLAMITDTQYF. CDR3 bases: TGTGCCATCAGTGCGGGCCTAGCCATGATAACAGATACGCAGTATTTT.

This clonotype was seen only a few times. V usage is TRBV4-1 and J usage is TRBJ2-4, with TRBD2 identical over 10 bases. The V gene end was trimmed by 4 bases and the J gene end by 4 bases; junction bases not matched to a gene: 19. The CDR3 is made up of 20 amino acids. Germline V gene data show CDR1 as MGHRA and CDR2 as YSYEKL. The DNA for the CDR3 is TGCGCCAGCAGCCCCCAACCCTCAAGGACTAGCGGCCCACCAAAAAACATTCAGTACTTC. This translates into CASSPQPSRTSGPPKNIQYF.

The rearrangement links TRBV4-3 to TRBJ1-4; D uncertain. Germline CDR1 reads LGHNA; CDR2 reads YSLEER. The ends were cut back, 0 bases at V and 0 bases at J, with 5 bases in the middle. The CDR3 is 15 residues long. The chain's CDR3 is CASSQEGPTNEKLFF. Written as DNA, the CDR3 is TGCGCCAGCAGCCAAGAAGGGCCAACTAATGAAAAACTGTTTTTT.

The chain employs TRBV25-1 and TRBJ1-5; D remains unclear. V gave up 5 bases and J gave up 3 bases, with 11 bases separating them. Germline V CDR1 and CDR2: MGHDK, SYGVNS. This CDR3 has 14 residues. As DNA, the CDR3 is TGTGCCAGCAGTCGCTCTGGGGACAATCAGCCCCAGCATTTT. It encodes CASSRSGDNQPQHF.

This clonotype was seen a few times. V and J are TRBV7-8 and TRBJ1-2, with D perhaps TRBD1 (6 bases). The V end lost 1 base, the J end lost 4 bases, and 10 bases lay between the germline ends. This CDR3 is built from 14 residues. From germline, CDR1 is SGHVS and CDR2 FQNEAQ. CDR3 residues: CASSLGGLVYGYTF. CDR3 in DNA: TGTGCCAGCAGCTTAGGGGGGCTAGTCTATGGCTACACCTTC.

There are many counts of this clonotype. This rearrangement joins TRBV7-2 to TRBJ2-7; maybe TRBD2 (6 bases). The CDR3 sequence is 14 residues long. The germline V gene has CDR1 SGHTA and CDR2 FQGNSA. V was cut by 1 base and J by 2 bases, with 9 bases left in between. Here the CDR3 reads CASSLGSGTYEQYF. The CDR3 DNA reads TGTGCCAGCAGCTTAGGTAGCGGAACCTACGAGCAGTACTTC.

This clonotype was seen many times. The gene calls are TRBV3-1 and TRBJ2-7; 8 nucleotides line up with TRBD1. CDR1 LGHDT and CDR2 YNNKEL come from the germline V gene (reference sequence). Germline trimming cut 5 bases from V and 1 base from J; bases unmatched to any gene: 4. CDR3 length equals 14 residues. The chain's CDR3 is CASSKTGASYEQYF. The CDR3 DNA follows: TGTGCCAGCAGCAAGACAGGGGCATCCTACGAGCAGTACTTC.

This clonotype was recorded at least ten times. CDR3 residues: CASSLMGAGNEQFF. CDR3 sequence (DNA): TGCGCCAGCAGCTTGATGGGAGCGGGCAATGAGCAGTTCTTC. The rearrangement links TRBV5-1 to TRBJ2-1, with D possibly being TRBD2 (6 bases). Trimming pared 1 base from V and 6 bases from J, leaving 11 bases between. Germline CDR1 and CDR2: SGHRS and YFSETQ. The CDR3 sequence is 14 residues long.

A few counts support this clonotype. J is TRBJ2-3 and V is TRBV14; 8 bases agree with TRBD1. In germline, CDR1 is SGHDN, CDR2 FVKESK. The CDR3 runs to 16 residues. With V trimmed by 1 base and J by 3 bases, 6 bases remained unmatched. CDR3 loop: CASSQVQGAPTDTQYF. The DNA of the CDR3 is TGTGCCAGCAGCCAAGTGCAGGGGGCGCCTACAGATACGCAGTATTTT.

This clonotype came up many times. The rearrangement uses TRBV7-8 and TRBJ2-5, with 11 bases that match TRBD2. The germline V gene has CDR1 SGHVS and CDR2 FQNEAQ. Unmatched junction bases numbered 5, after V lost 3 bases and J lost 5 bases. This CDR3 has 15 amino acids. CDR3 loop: CASSFTSGRGETQYF. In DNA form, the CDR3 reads TGTGCCAGCAGCTTCACTAGCGGGAGAGGGGAGACCCAGTACTTC.

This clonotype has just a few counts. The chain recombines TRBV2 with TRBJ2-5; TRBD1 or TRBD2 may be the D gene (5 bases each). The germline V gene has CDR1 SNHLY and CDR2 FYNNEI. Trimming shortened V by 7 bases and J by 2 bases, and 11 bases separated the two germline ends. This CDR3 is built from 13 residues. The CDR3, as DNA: TGTGCCAGCACGGGGCAGCGGCAAGAGACCCAGTACTTC. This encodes CASTGQRQETQYF.

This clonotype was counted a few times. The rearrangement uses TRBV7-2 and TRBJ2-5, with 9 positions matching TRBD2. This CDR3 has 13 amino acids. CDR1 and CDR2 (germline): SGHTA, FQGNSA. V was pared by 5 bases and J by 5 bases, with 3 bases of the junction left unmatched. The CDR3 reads CASSAGLAETQYF. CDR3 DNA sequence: TGTGCCAGCAGCGCGGGACTAGCTGAGACCCAGTACTTC.

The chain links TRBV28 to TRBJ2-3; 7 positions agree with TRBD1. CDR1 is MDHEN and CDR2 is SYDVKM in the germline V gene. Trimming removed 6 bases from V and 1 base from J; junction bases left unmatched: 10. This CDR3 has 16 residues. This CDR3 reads CASRVGQQLRTDTQYF. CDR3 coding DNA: TGTGCCAGCAGGGTGGGACAGCAACTTCGCACAGATACGCAGTATTTT. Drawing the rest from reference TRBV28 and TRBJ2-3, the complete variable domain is DVKVTQSSRYLVKRTGEKVFLECVQDMDHENMFWYRQDPGLGLRLIYFSYDVKMKEKGDIPEGYSVSREKKERFSLILESASTNQTSMYLCASRVGQQLRTDTQYFGPGTRLTVL.

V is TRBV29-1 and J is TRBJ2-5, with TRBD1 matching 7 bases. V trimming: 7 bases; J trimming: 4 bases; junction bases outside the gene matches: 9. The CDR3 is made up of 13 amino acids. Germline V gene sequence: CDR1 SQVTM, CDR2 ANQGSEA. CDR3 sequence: CSALTGKRETQYF. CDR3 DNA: TGCAGCGCTCTGACAGGGAAGCGAGAGACCCAGTACTTC. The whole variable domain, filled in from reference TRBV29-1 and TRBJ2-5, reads SAVISQKPSRDICQRGTSLTIQCQVDSQVTMMFWYRQQPGQSLTLIATANQGSEATYESGFVIDKFPISRPNLTFSTLTVSNMSPEDSSIYLCSALTGKRETQYFGPGTRLLVL.

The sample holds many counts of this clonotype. CDR3 in amino acids: CASSLGTGGPSYEQYF. The DNA for the CDR3 is TGCGCCAGCAGCTTGGGGACGGGAGGGCCGTCCTACGAGCAGTACTTC. The chain employs TRBV5-1 and TRBJ2-7, with 8 bases fitting TRBD2. CDR3 length: 16 residues. In germline, CDR1 is SGHRS, CDR2 YFSETQ. The junction had 6 bases not matched to a gene; V was cut back by 0 bases and J by 1 base. The complete variable domain, with remaining parts taken from reference TRBV5-1 and TRBJ2-7, reads KAGVTQTPRYLIKTRGQQVTLSCSPISGHRSVSWYQQTPGQGLQFLFEYFSETQRNKGNFPGRFSGRQFSNSRSEMNVSTLELGDSALYLCASSLGTGGPSYEQYFGPGTRLTVT.